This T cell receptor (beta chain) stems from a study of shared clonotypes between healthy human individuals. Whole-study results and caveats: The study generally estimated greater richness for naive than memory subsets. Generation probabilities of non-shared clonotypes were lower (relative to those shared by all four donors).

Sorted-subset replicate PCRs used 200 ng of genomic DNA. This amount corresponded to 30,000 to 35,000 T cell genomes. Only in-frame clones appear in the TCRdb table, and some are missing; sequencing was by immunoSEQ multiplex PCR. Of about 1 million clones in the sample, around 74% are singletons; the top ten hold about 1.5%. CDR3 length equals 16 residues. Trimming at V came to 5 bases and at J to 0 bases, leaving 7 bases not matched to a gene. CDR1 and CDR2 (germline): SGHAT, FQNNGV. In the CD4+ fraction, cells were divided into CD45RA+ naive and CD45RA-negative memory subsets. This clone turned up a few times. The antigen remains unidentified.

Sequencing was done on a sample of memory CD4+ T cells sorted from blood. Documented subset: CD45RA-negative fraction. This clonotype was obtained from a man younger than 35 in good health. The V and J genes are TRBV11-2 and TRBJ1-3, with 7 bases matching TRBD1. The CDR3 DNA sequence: TGTGCCAGCAGCGTAGGACAGGTTCCCTCTGGAAACACCATATATTTT. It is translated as CASSVGQVPSGNTIYF. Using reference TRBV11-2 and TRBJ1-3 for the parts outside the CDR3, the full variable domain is EAGVAQSPRYKIIEKRQSVAFWCNPISGHATLYWYQQILGQGPKLLIQFQNNGVVDDSQLPKDRFSAERLKGVDSTLKIQPAKLEDSAVYLCASSVGQVPSGNTIYFGEGSWLTVV.